This TCR beta chain was sequenced during a study of blood T cells in healthy people across ages. With regard to this clonotype: Its antigen is currently unknown.

Regarding the study as a whole: Long-lived donors exceeded aged donors in naive CD4+ cells and diversity.

With 10 bases removed from V and 6 bases from J, the gap between germline ends came to 8 bases. CDR1 SGHRS and CDR2 YFSETQ come from the germline V gene. This CDR3 comprises 10 residues. Then a second PCR, running about 6 to 12 cycles, was carried out with a sample-barcoded 5' primer and a J-beta primer mix. One entry per CDR3 protein results from TCRdb running MiXCR on the 5' RACE reads. The data show 1.5 million to 1.9 million distinct CDR3 sequences, with 35% to 45% seen just once and less than 5% held by the top ten. This clonotype was sampled from a young woman in good health. The gene calls are TRBV5-1 and TRBJ2-1; D remains ambiguous. The sequencing sample was made of blood. The CDR3 nucleotides read TGCGCCTCCCACGGCAATGAGCAGTTCTTC. As protein: CASHGNEQFF.